This entry features one TCR beta chain sequence. These data are taken from a study of blood T cell repertoires in COVID-19. Looking at the study overall: From the United States, Italy and Spain came samples of acute and convalescent COVID-19. T cells, B-cell-depleted T cells, or PBMCs supplied cDNA or gDNA.

The CDR3 is 12 amino acids. Trimming pared 8 bases from V and 5 bases from J, leaving 9 bases between. Germline V gene sequence: CDR1 LNHNV, CDR2 YYDKDF (reference sequence). The authors' processing: From reference gene primer amplification, estimates of nucleated cell counts were derived. TCRdb's table, derived via immunoSEQ multiplex PCR, lists solely in-frame clones and lacks some. V and J calls and clone size come straight from that table; D and trimming were deduced from the DNA. Among around 700,000 clones listed, about 90% were seen once. The specimen sequenced was peripheral blood. The V gene is TRBV15, the J gene TRBJ2-2; tentative D call: TRBD1 (6 bases). The TCR sequence derives from a woman younger than 35 with acute or convalescent COVID-19. CDR3 nucleotides: TGTGCCACCTCAGGGACAACCGGGGAGCTGTTTTTT. Residues: CATSGTTGELFF. The variable domain in full, with the rest retrieved from reference TRBV15 and TRBJ2-2, is DAMVIQNPRYQVTQFGKPVTLSCSQTLNHNVMYWYQQKSSQAPKLLFHYYDKDFNNEADTPDNFQSRRPNTSFCFLDIRSPGLGDTAMYLCATSGTTGELFFGEGSRLTVL.